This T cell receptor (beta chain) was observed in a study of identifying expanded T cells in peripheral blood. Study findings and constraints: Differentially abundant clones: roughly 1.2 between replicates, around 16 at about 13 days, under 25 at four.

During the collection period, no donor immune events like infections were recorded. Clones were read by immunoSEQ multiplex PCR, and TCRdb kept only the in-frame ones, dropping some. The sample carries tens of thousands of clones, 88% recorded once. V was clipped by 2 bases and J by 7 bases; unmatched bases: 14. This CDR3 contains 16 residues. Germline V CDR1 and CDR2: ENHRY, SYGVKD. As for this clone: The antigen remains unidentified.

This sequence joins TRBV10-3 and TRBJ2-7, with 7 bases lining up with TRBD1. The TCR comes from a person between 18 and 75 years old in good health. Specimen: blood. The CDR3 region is CAISEGDRTGPREQYF. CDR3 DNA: TGTGCCATCAGTGAGGGGGATAGGACAGGTCCTCGGGAGCAGTACTTC.